These T cell receptor beta chains were read from a single sample in a study of T cell changes during pregnancy in multiple sclerosis. The data were produced by immunoSEQ multiplex PCR, yet TCRdb's version contains in-frame clones alone and is incomplete. The table lists tens of thousands of clones, roughly 89% of them singletons. The source material was peripheral blood, sampled after pregnancy. The receptors were sampled from a female donor in good health, enrolled as a control in a pregnancy study. Each CDR3 is given with its conserved first and last residue. The order of the fields is V gene, D gene, J gene, clone size, CDR3 protein, CDR3 DNA. D genes are given only for firm matches. The size of a clone is reported for some rows only, either as once, few or many, or as a class for expanded clones.

TRBV5-8,TRBD2,TRBJ2-3,.,CASSLLASGTVTDTQYF,TGTGCCAGCAGCTTGTTGGCTAGCGGGACTGTAACAGATACGCAGTATTTT
TRBV30,.,TRBJ1-3,.,CAWKWTERNPRGNTIYF,TGTGCCTGGAAATGGACAGAACGCAACCCCCGGGGAAACACCATATATTTT
TRBV11-2,TRBD2,TRBJ2-7,.,CASIPGTSGSYEQYF,TGTGCCAGCATTCCCGGGACTAGCGGCTCCTACGAGCAGTACTTC
TRBV19,TRBD2,TRBJ2-1,.,CASSTLTSGRPYNEQFF,TGTGCCAGTAGTACCCTGACTAGCGGGAGACCCTACAATGAGCAGTTCTTC
TRBV19,.,TRBJ1-1,.,CASSIRGSTEAFF,TGTGCCAGTAGTATAAGGGGTTCCACTGAAGCTTTCTTT
TRBV5-1,TRBD2,TRBJ2-5,.,CASSLLAETQYF,TGCGCCAGCAGCTTACTAGCGGAGACCCAGTACTTC
TRBV6-5,TRBD2,TRBJ2-7,.,CASRPREGYEQYF,TGTGCCAGCAGACCACGGGAGGGTTACGAGCAGTACTTC
TRBV25-1,.,TRBJ2-3,.,CASSDGGSHTQYF,TGTGCCAGCAGTGATGGGGGGTCCCATACGCAGTATTTT
TRBV27,TRBD2,TRBJ2-7,.,CASKPGLAGYEQYF,TGTGCCAGCAAACCCGGACTAGCGGGATACGAGCAGTACTTC
TRBV29-1,TRBD1,TRBJ2-3,.,CSVPDRGFTDTQYF,TGCAGCGTCCCGGACAGGGGATTCACAGATACGCAGTATTTT
TRBV29-1,TRBD2,TRBJ2-1,.,CSVGGSPEQFF,TGCAGCGTGGGCGGGAGCCCTGAGCAGTTCTTC
TRBV7-9,.,TRBJ2-1,.,CASSLGREWFF,TGTGCCAGCAGCTTAGGACGGGAGTGGTTCTTC
TRBV7-8,.,TRBJ1-3,.,CASSLGTRRNTIYF,TGTGCCAGCAGCTTAGGAACACGTAGAAACACCATATATTTT
TRBV4-3,TRBD1,TRBJ1-2,.,CASSHKFGQGGSGYTF,TGCGCCAGCAGCCATAAATTCGGACAGGGGGGGTCTGGCTACACCTTC
TRBV6-6,TRBD1,TRBJ2-1,.,CASTLTGVYNEQFF,TGTGCCAGCACCCTCACAGGGGTCTACAATGAGCAGTTCTTC
TRBV4-2,TRBD1,TRBJ1-6,.,CASSPDRDRNSPLHF,TGTGCCAGCAGCCCCGACCGGGACAGGAATTCACCCCTCCACTTT
TRBV9,TRBD2,TRBJ2-1,.,CASSQTSVSYNEQFF,TGTGCCAGCAGCCAAACTAGCGTCTCCTACAATGAGCAGTTCTTC
TRBV6-5,TRBD1,TRBJ1-2,.,CASSTGAAKPNGYTF,TGTGCCAGCAGCACAGGGGCTGCTAAACCGAATGGCTACACCTTC
TRBV7-9,TRBD1,TRBJ2-5,.,CASSGTTGPQETQYF,TGTGCCAGCAGCGGAACGACAGGGCCCCAAGAGACCCAGTACTTC
TRBV4-2,.,TRBJ2-5,.,CASSPLKGERPEYQETQYF,TGTGCCAGCAGCCCGTTAAAAGGAGAAAGACCGGAGTACCAAGAGACCCAGTACTTC
TRBV7-9,.,TRBJ1-1,once,CASRPQGNTEAFF,TGTGCCAGCAGGCCACAGGGGAACACTGAAGCTTTCTTT
TRBV6-4,TRBD2,TRBJ2-3,.,CASSASGGTTDTQYF,TGTGCCAGCAGTGCAAGCGGGGGGACCACAGATACGCAGTATTTT